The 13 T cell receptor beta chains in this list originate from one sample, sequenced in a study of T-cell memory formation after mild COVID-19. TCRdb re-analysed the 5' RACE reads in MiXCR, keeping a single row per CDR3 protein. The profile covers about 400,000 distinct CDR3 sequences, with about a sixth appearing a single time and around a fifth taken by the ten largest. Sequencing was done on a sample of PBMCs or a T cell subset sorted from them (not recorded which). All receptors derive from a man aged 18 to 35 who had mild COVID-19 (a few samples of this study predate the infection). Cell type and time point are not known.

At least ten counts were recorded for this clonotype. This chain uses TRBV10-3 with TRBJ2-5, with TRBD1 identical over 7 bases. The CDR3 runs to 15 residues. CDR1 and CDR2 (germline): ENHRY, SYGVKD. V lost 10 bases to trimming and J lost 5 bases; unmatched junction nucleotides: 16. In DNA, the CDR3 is TGTGCCACCCGGCGAAAGGGGGCTCAGGAGGAGACCCAGTACTTC. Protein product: CATRRKGAQEETQYF.

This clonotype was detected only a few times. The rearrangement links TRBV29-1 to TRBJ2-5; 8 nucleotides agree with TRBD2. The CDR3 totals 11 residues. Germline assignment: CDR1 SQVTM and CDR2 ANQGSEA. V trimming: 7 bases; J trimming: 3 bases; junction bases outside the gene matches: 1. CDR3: CSAGGEETQYF. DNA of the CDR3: TGCAGCGCGGGGGGGGAAGAGACCCAGTACTTC.

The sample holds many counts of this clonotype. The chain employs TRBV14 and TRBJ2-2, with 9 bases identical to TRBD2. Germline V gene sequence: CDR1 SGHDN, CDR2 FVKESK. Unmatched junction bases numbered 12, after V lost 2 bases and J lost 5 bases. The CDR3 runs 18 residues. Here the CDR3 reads CASSQTRGGLSRTGELFF. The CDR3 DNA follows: TGTGCCAGCAGCCAAACGCGGGGGGGCCTGAGTAGGACCGGGGAGCTGTTTTTT.

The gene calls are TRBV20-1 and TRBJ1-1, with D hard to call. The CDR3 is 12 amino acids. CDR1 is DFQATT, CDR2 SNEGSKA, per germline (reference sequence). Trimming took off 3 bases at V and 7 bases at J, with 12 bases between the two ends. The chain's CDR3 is CSASRQRHEAFF. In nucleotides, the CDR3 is TGCAGTGCTAGTAGGCAGAGGCATGAAGCTTTCTTT.

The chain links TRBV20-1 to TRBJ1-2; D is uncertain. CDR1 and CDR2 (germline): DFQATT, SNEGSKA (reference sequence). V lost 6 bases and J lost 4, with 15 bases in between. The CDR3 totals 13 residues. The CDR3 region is CSALISRVYGYTF. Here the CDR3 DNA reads TGCAGTGCCCTCATATCCCGAGTCTATGGCTACACCTTC.

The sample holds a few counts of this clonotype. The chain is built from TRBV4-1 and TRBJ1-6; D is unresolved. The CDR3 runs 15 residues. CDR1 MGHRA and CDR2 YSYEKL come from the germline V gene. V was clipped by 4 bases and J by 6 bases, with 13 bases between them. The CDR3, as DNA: TGCGCCAGCAGCCCCCTCGTGGCAGCTAATTCACCCCTCCACTTT. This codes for CASSPLVAANSPLHF.

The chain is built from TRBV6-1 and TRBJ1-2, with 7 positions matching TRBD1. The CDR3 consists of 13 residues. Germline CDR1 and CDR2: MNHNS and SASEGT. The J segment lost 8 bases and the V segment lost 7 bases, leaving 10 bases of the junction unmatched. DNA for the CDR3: TGTGCCAGCAAGGCAGGGACAGTCGACGGCTACACCTTC. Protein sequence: CASKAGTVDGYTF.

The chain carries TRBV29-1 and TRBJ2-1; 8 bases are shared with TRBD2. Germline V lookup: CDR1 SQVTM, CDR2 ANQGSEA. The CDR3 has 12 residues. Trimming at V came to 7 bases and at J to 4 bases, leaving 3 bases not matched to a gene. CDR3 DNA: TGCAGCGGGGAGCGGGGGTACAATGAGCAGTTCTTC. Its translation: CSGERGYNEQFF.

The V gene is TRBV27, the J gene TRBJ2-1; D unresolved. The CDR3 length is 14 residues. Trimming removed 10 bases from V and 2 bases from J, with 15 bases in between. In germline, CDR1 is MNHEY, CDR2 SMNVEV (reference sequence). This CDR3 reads CATSQLPAYNEQFF. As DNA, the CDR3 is TGTGCCACCTCCCAGCTGCCTGCCTACAATGAGCAGTTCTTC.

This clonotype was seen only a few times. The CDR3 bases are TGTGCCAGCAGTCCCCTCGGACTAGCGATGGGTGAGCAGTTCTTC. Amino acid sequence: CASSPLGLAMGEQFF. V gene TRBV11-2 combines with J gene TRBJ2-1; TRBD2 matches at 9 bases. Germline V lookup: CDR1 SGHAT, CDR2 FQNNGV. The V segment lost 6 bases and the J segment 9 bases; nucleotides outside the gene matches: 12. The CDR3 covers 15 residues.

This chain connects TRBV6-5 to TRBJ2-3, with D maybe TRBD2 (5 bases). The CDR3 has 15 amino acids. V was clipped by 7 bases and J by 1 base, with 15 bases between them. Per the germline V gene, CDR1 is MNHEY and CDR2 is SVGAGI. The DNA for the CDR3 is TGTGCCAGCAATCGGGGTACCCCGCGCACAGATACGCAGTATTTT. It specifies CASNRGTPRTDTQYF.

CDR3 sequence reads: CASRGGVPIGEQFF. As DNA, the CDR3 is TGTGCCAGCCGAGGGGGGGTGCCGATCGGAGAGCAGTTCTTC. This chain links TRBV2 with TRBJ2-1; maybe TRBD2 (7 bases). The V and J ends lost 8 bases and 10 bases respectively, with 21 bases between them. The CDR3 length is 14 residues. Germline V gene lookup returns CDR1 SNHLY and CDR2 FYNNEI. Looking up the rest from reference TRBV2 and TRBJ2-1 gives the full variable domain: EPEVTQTPSHQVTQMGQEVILRCVPISNHLYFYWYRQILGQKVEFLVSFYNNEISEKSEIFDDQFSVERPDGSNFTLKIRSTKLEDSAMYFCASRGGVPIGEQFFGPGTRLTVL.

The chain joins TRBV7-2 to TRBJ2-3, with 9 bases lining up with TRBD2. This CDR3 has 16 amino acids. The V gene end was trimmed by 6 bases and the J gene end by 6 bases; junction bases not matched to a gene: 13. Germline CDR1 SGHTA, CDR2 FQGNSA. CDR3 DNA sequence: TGTGCCAGCAGTTTCAACATGCGGGGGGGCGGGGATACGCAGTATTTT. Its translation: CASSFNMRGGGDTQYF.